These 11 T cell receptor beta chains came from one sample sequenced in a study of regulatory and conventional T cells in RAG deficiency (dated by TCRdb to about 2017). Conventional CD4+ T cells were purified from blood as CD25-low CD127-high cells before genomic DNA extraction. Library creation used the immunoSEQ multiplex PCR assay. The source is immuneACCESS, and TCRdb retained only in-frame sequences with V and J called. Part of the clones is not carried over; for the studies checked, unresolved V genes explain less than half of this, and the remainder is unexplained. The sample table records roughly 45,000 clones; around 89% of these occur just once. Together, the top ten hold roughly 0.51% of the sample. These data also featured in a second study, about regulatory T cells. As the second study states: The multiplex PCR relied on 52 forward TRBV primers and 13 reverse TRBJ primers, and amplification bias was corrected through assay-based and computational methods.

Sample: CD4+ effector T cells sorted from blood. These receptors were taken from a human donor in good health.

CDR3 nucleotides: TGTGCCAGCAGCCGTTTACAGGGGGCAGGGGACACTGAAGCTTTCTTT. Translating gives CASSRLQGAGDTEAFF. This chain uses TRBV5-6 with TRBJ1-1, with TRBD1 matching 9 bases. The trim removed 4 bases at V and 3 bases at J, leaving 10 bases unmatched. CDR1 and CDR2 from the germline V gene are SGHDT and YYEEEE. CDR3 length: 16 residues. The whole variable domain, remainder taken from reference TRBV5-6 and TRBJ1-1, is DAGVTQSPTHLIKTRGQQVTLRCSPKSGHDTVSWYQQALGQGPQFIFQYYEEEERQRGNFPDRFSGHQFPNYSSELNVNALLLGDSALYLCASSRLQGAGDTEAFFGQGTRLTVV.

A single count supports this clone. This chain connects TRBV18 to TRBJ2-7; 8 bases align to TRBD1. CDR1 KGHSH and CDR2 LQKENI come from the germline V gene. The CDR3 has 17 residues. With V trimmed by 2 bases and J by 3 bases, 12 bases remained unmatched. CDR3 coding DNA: TGTGCCAGCTCACCAGGCAGGGGGCTCCTATCCAACTACGAGCAGTACTTC. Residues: CASSPGRGLLSNYEQYF.

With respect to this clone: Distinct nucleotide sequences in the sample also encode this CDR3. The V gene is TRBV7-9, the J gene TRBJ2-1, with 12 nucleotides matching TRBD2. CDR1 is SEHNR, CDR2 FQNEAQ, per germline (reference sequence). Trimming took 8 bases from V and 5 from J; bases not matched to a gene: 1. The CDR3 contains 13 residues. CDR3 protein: CASGLAGNNEQFF. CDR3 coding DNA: TGTGCCAGCGGACTAGCGGGAAACAATGAGCAGTTCTTC.

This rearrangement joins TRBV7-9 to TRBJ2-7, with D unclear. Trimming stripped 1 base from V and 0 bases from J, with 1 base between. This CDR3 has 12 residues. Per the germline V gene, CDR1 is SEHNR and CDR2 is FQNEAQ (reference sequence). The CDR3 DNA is TGTGCCAGCAGCTTAGTCTCCTACGAGCAGTACTTC. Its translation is CASSLVSYEQYF.

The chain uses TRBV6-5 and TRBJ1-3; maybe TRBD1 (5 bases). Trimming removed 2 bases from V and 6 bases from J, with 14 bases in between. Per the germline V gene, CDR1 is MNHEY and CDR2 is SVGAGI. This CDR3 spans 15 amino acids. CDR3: CASSYRFGQANTIYF. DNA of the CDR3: TGTGCCAGCAGTTACAGATTCGGACAAGCAAACACCATATATTTT.

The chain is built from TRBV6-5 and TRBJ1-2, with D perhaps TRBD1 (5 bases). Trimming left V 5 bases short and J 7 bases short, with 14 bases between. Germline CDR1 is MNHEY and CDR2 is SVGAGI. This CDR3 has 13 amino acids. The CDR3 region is CASSPPGGFGYTF. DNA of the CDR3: TGTGCCAGCAGTCCTCCCGGGGGGTTTGGCTACACCTTC.

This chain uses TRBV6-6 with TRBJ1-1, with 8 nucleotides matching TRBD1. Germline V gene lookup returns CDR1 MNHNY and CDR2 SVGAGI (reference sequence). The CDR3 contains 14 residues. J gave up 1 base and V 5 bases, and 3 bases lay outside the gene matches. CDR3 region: CASSQGTGNTEAFF. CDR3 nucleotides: TGTGCCAGCAGTCAAGGGACAGGGAACACTGAAGCTTTCTTT.

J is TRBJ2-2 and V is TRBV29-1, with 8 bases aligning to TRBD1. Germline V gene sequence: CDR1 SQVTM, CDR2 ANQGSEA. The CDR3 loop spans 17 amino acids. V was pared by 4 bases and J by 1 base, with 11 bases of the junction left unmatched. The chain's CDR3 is CSVGSGGSRWNTGELFF. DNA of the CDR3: TGCAGCGTTGGGTCAGGGGGCAGTCGTTGGAACACCGGGGAGCTGTTTTTT.

The CDR3 spells CASSLGTDRGTYEQYF. The CDR3 nucleotides are TGTGCCAGCAGTCTTGGGACAGACAGAGGTACCTACGAGCAGTACTTC. This chain joins TRBV27 and TRBJ2-7, with TRBD1 identical over 7 bases. Germline lookup yields CDR1 MNHEY and CDR2 SMNVEV (reference sequence). V trimming: 5 bases; J trimming: 2 bases; junction bases outside the gene matches: 12. The CDR3 extends over 16 amino acids.

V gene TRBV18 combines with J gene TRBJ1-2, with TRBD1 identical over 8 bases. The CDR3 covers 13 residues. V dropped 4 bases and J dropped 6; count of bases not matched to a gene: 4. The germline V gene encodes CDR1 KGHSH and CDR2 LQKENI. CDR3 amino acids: CASSRDRRDGYTF. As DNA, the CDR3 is TGTGCCAGCTCACGGGACAGGAGGGATGGCTACACCTTC.

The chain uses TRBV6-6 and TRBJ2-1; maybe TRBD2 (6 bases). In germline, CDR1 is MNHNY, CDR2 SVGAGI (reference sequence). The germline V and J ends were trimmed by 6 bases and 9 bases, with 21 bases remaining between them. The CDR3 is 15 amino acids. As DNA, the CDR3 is TGTGCCAGCAGCCACGGGTCGGGACTCTTAATTGAGCAGTTCTTC. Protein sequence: CASSHGSGLLIEQFF.